The 15 T cell receptor beta chains in this list originate from one sample, sequenced in a study of blood T cell repertoires in COVID-19. TCRdb's table, derived via immunoSEQ multiplex PCR, lists solely in-frame clones and lacks some. The table has 130,000 or so clones, approximately 84% seen once. Sequenced input: peripheral blood. The origin of the receptors is a woman older than 75 with acute or convalescent COVID-19.

This clone has a single count. This sequence joins TRBV7-2 and TRBJ1-6, with D maybe TRBD1 (5 bases). The V end lost 4 bases, the J end lost 7 bases, and 14 bases lay between the germline ends. This CDR3 has 15 amino acids. Germline V gene sequence: CDR1 SGHTA, CDR2 FQGNSA. Here the CDR3 reads CASSSGRRGNSPLHF. CDR3 coding DNA: TGTGCCAGCAGCTCCGGACGAAGGGGAAATTCACCCCTCCACTTT.

The chain carries TRBV18 and TRBJ1-6; the match to TRBD1 covers 9 bases. Germline trimming cut 4 bases from V and 7 bases from J; bases unmatched to any gene: 8. The CDR3 length is 16 residues. CDR1 is KGHSH, CDR2 LQKENI, per germline. The CDR3 DNA follows: TGTGCCAGCTCACTTCGCGGACAGGGGTCGAATTCACCCCTCCACTTT. Translated: CASSLRGQGSNSPLHF. Drawing the rest from reference TRBV18 and TRBJ1-6, the complete variable domain is NAGVMQNPRHLVRRRGQEARLRCSPMKGHSHVYWYRQLPEEGLKFMVYLQKENIIDESGMPKERFSAEFPKEGPSILRIQQVVRGDSAAYFCASSLRGQGSNSPLHFGNGTRLTVT.

This CDR3 is CASSYVQKNSPLHF. CDR3 DNA sequence: TGTGCCAGCAGTTACGTACAGAAGAATTCACCCCTCCACTTT. The rearrangement links TRBV6-6 to TRBJ1-6; D is unresolved. The length of the CDR3 is 14 residues. From germline, CDR1 is MNHNY and CDR2 SVGAGI (reference sequence). Trimming shortened V by 2 bases and J by 7 bases, and 9 bases separated the two germline ends.

The chain links TRBV18 to TRBJ2-2, with 14 bases aligning to TRBD2. The CDR3 spans 17 residues. V trimming: 4 bases; J trimming: 4 bases; junction bases outside the gene matches: 5. Germline lookup yields CDR1 KGHSH and CDR2 LQKENI. CDR3 coding DNA: TGTGCCAGCTCACACGGGACTAGCGGGAGTGGCACCGGGGAGCTGTTTTTT. This sequence encodes CASSHGTSGSGTGELFF.

The V gene is TRBV27, the J gene TRBJ2-5; D ambiguous. CDR3 length: 15 residues. Germline lookup yields CDR1 MNHEY and CDR2 SMNVEV (reference sequence). V was clipped by 0 bases and J by 7 bases, with 15 bases between them. The CDR3 DNA reads TGTGCCAGCAGTTTATCCTTGGGCCGCACCGGGACCCAGTACTTC. Its protein is CASSLSLGRTGTQYF.

The rearrangement joins TRBV5-4 to TRBJ2-5; D gene uncertain. The CDR3 length is 14 residues. V dropped 0 bases and J dropped 5 bases, with 11 bases sitting between them. Germline CDR1 and CDR2: SGHNT and YYREEE (reference sequence). CDR3 DNA sequence: TGTGCCAGCAGCTTGGTAGGCGGAGCCGAGACCCAGTACTTC. Amino acids: CASSLVGGAETQYF.

V and J are TRBV20-1 and TRBJ1-4; D uncertain. The germline V gene encodes CDR1 DFQATT and CDR2 SNEGSKA (reference sequence). This CDR3 is 11 amino acids long. The V end lost 6 bases, the J end lost 7 bases, and 9 bases lay between the germline ends. The CDR3: CSATDREKLFF. The CDR3 bases are TGCAGTGCCACTGATCGTGAAAAACTGTTTTTT.

The chain carries TRBV19 and TRBJ1-5, with a possible D match to TRBD1 (5 bases). The CDR3 is made up of 16 amino acids. From germline, CDR1 is LNHDA and CDR2 SQIVND (reference sequence). The ends were cut back, 3 bases at V and 2 bases at J, with 14 bases in the middle. Written as DNA, the CDR3 is TGTGCCAGTAGTATCTGGCAGGGCGATGGCAATCAGCCCCAGCATTTT. This translates into CASSIWQGDGNQPQHF.

The rearrangement uses TRBV7-9 and TRBJ2-1; D remains ambiguous. CDR3 length: 13 residues. Trimming took off 1 base at V and 12 bases at J, with 13 bases between the two ends. Per the germline V gene, CDR1 is SEHNR and CDR2 is FQNEAQ (reference sequence). CDR3: CASSLDAALGQFF. In DNA, the CDR3 is TGTGCCAGCAGCTTAGATGCGGCGCTTGGGCAGTTCTTC.

This chain links TRBV30 with TRBJ1-1; possibly TRBD1 for D (6 bases). V was trimmed by 2 bases and J by 4 bases, leaving 14 bases between them. Germline V CDR1 and CDR2: GTSNPN, SVGIG (reference sequence). This CDR3 spans 14 amino acids. The CDR3 spells CAWSRDRLATEAFF. The DNA for the CDR3 is TGTGCCTGGAGTCGAGACAGGCTGGCCACTGAAGCTTTCTTT.

The rearrangement uses TRBV2 and TRBJ2-1; 12 bases map to TRBD2. Germline V gives CDR1 SNHLY, CDR2 FYNNEI. The CDR3 spans 15 residues. V lost 6 bases and J lost 5; bases outside the gene matches: 5. The CDR3 loop reads CASRPGLAGHNEQFF. CDR3 nucleotide sequence: TGTGCCAGCAGACCGGGACTAGCGGGCCACAATGAGCAGTTCTTC.

The chain links TRBV5-1 to TRBJ1-2; 8 bases line up with TRBD1. CDR3 length: 17 residues. Per germline, CDR1 SGHRS and CDR2 YFSETQ. V lost 4 bases and J lost 3; bases outside the gene matches: 14. The CDR3 loop reads CASSHGQGGILDYGYTF. CDR3 sequence (DNA): TGCGCCAGCAGCCACGGACAGGGTGGTATTCTTGACTATGGCTACACCTTC.

The V call is TRBV7-9, the J call TRBJ1-2; the D gene is possibly TRBD1 (5 bases). Trimming pared 8 bases from V and 3 bases from J, leaving 16 bases between. The CDR3 extends over 14 amino acids. Per the germline V gene, CDR1 is SEHNR and CDR2 is FQNEAQ (reference sequence). The CDR3 is CASSPGGLDYGYTF. As DNA, the CDR3 is TGTGCCAGCTCACCGGGGGGGTTGGACTATGGCTACACCTTC.

The CDR3 sequence is CASSPLYGGPYNEQFF. In DNA, the CDR3 is TGTGCCAGCAGCCCGTTATACGGGGGACCCTACAATGAGCAGTTCTTC. This chain uses TRBV11-2 with TRBJ2-1; a weak D match, TRBD2 (6 bases). Germline assignment: CDR1 SGHAT and CDR2 FQNNGV. CDR3 length: 16 amino acids. Trimming took 5 bases from V and 2 from J, leaving 16 bases between them.

V usage is TRBV11-2 and J usage is TRBJ2-5; the D gene is possibly TRBD1 (6 bases). Germline V gene data show CDR1 as SGHAT and CDR2 as FQNNGV. Deletions cut 1 base from V and 4 bases from J, with 10 bases between. This CDR3 spans 14 amino acids. CDR3 DNA sequence: TGTGCCAGCAGCTTAGGCTGGGGGCGAGAGACCCAGTACTTC. It translates to CASSLGWGRETQYF. Together with reference TRBV11-2 and TRBJ2-5, the CDR3 gives the full variable domain: EAGVAQSPRYKIIEKRQSVAFWCNPISGHATLYWYQQILGQGPKLLIQFQNNGVVDDSQLPKDRFSAERLKGVDSTLKIQPAKLEDSAVYLCASSLGWGRETQYFGPGTRLLVL.